Each of the 20 T cell receptor beta chains below was sequenced from the same sample in a study of CD8+ T cells in alopecia areata. RNA extraction was followed by reverse transcription into cDNA, which acted as the sequencing template. Produced via immunoSEQ multiplex PCR; TCRdb's table is partial and in-frame only. The sample contains roughly 25,000 clones, roughly 52% of which appear only once. The specimen sequenced was NKG2D-high CD8+ T cells sorted from blood. The receptors here all came from a human donor with alopecia areata.

This rearrangement joins TRBV27 to TRBJ2-1; D is possibly TRBD1 (5 bases). Trimming cost V 8 bases and J 5 bases, with 19 bases left between them. This CDR3 is built from 15 residues. CDR1 is MNHEY and CDR2 is SMNVEV in the germline V gene (reference sequence). CDR3 amino acids: CASFKGIGRDNEQFF. DNA of the CDR3: TGTGCCAGCTTCAAGGGGATAGGACGCGACAATGAGCAGTTCTTC.

The chain has TRBV30 and TRBJ1-1; 9 bases match TRBD1. With V trimmed by 2 bases and J by 7 bases, 5 bases remained unmatched. CDR1 and CDR2 (germline): GTSNPN, SVGIG (reference sequence). The CDR3 loop spans 13 amino acids. CDR3 protein: CAWSRGQGDEAFF. CDR3 nucleotide sequence: TGTGCCTGGAGTCGGGGACAGGGCGATGAAGCTTTCTTT.

This clone has more than one count but fewer than ten. The J gene is TRBJ2-4, the V gene TRBV2; the D gene is possibly TRBD1 (5 bases). The CDR3 loop spans 14 amino acids. Germline V lookup: CDR1 SNHLY, CDR2 FYNNEI. V was pared by 1 base and J by 9 bases, with 13 bases between. This chain's CDR3 is CASSEGARVSIQYF. For the CDR3, the DNA is TGTGCCAGCAGTGAAGGGGCCAGGGTGAGCATTCAGTACTTC.

The chain is built from TRBV27 and TRBJ2-3; D ambiguous. Germline CDR1 and CDR2: MNHEY and SMNVEV (reference sequence). The V gene lost 8 bases and the J gene lost 9 bases, with 15 bases spanning the gap. This CDR3 has 12 amino acids. The CDR3 DNA reads as TGTGCCAGCCGATCAAGCATACGCACGCAGTATTTT. Translated, it gives CASRSSIRTQYF.

This rearrangement joins TRBV6-5 to TRBJ2-4; tentative D call: TRBD2 (5 bases). Trimming took off 6 bases at V and 0 bases at J, with 12 bases between the two ends. The germline V gene has CDR1 MNHEY and CDR2 SVGAGI. CDR3 length: 15 amino acids. Here the CDR3 DNA reads TGTGCCAGCAGCGGAGGTTCACTAGCCAAAAACATTCAGTACTTC. Translation: CASSGGSLAKNIQYF.

The J gene is TRBJ2-7, the V gene TRBV7-9; D gene ambiguous. Trimming left V 5 bases short and J 4 bases short, with 18 bases between. This CDR3 has 15 amino acids. Germline lookup yields CDR1 SEHNR and CDR2 FQNEAQ (reference sequence). The CDR3 DNA is TGTGCCAGCAGCCCGTCTTTAATCGCTTGGTACGAGCAGTACTTC. This gives the protein CASSPSLIAWYEQYF.

The rearrangement joins TRBV28 to TRBJ2-1; TRBD1 might be the D (5 bases). This CDR3 spans 15 amino acids. Germline CDR1 reads MDHEN; CDR2 reads SYDVKM. Trimming took 6 bases from V and 3 from J, leaving 15 bases between them. CDR3 nucleotide sequence: TGTGCCAGCAGGCCGACAGCCTATGTCTACAATGAGCAGTTCTTC. Encoded protein: CASRPTAYVYNEQFF.

This clone was seen only a few times. The rearrangement joins TRBV11-2 to TRBJ2-7; perhaps TRBD2 as D (5 bases). Trimming shortened V by 3 bases and J by 2 bases, and 8 bases separated the two germline ends. The CDR3 consists of 13 residues. Germline V gene lookup returns CDR1 SGHAT and CDR2 FQNNGV. Here the CDR3 DNA reads TGTGCCAGCAGCTTCAGCGGAGCCTACGAGCAGTACTTC. Protein: CASSFSGAYEQYF.

J is TRBJ1-4 and V is TRBV4-2; possible D gene TRBD1, 6 bases. The V end lost 3 bases, the J end lost 5 bases, and 16 bases lay between the germline ends. Germline V gives CDR1 LGHNA, CDR2 YNFKEQ. The CDR3 consists of 16 residues. The CDR3 is CASSHAPEDRNEKLFF. For the CDR3, the DNA is TGTGCCAGCAGCCACGCCCCCGAGGACAGAAATGAAAAACTGTTTTTT.

This rearrangement joins TRBV5-1 to TRBJ1-5, with D unresolved. Germline-derived CDR1 and CDR2 are SGHRS and YFSETQ. The CDR3 runs 17 residues. Trimming cost V 0 bases and J 6 bases, with 19 bases left between them. The CDR3 nucleotides read TGCGCCAGCAGCTTGGAGGAAGGGTCCAAAGTCGCTCAGCCCCAGCATTTT. Its translation: CASSLEEGSKVAQPQHF.

A few counts support this clone. The chain combines TRBV6-6 with TRBJ1-4; unclear D gene. The V end was cut by 4 bases, the J end by 0 bases, with 12 bases between. The CDR3 spans 16 residues. The V gene's germline CDR1 is MNHNY and CDR2 SVGAGI (reference sequence). The CDR3 protein is CASSSGGRSTNEKLFF. CDR3 coding DNA: TGTGCCAGCAGTTCGGGCGGACGATCAACTAATGAAAAACTGTTTTTT.

This chain joins TRBV7-9 and TRBJ2-5; either TRBD1 or TRBD2 may supply D (5 bases each). This CDR3 region has 16 residues. V shed 2 bases and J shed 4 bases, with 17 bases lying between them. Germline V gene sequence: CDR1 SEHNR, CDR2 FQNEAQ (reference sequence). In DNA form, the CDR3 reads TGTGCCAGCAGCTTACCCCCCCCCGGGGACGGAGAGACCCAGTACTTC. It translates to CASSLPPPGDGETQYF.

The chain uses TRBV6-5 and TRBJ2-2; D unresolved. Trimming left V 0 bases short and J 3 bases short, with 8 bases between. This CDR3 region has 15 residues. The V gene's germline CDR1 is MNHEY and CDR2 SVGAGI. The chain's CDR3 is CASSYSRSHTGELFF. CDR3 DNA: TGTGCCAGCAGTTACTCGAGATCCCACACCGGGGAGCTGTTTTTT.

This chain uses TRBV7-9 with TRBJ2-7; D unresolved. The V gene lost 3 bases and the J gene lost 5 bases, with 5 bases spanning the gap. The CDR3 is 11 residues long. Germline CDR1 is SEHNR and CDR2 is FQNEAQ (reference sequence). CDR3 residues: CASSFRHEQYF. CDR3 DNA sequence: TGTGCCAGCAGCTTCCGACACGAGCAGTACTTC.

J is TRBJ2-5 and V is TRBV4-1, with a weak D call TRBD2 (6 bases). The CDR3 consists of 16 residues. V lost 6 bases to trimming and J lost 1 base, with 18 bases between them. Germline V gene lookup returns CDR1 MGHRA and CDR2 YSYEKL. CDR3 amino acids: CASRSGSGDPQETQYF. In DNA, the CDR3 is TGCGCCAGCAGATCGGGGTCGGGAGACCCCCAAGAGACCCAGTACTTC.

The chain combines TRBV28 with TRBJ1-1; 10 bases fit TRBD1. Germline assignment: CDR1 MDHEN and CDR2 SYDVKM. The junction had 17 bases not matched to a gene; V was cut back by 4 bases and J by 3 bases. This CDR3 region has 19 residues. CDR3 residues: CASSSWSTGTGVWDTEAFF. The CDR3 DNA reads TGTGCCAGCAGTTCTTGGAGTACCGGGACAGGGGTTTGGGACACTGAAGCTTTCTTT. The full variable domain, completed using reference TRBV28 and TRBJ1-1, is DVKVTQSSRYLVKRTGEKVFLECVQDMDHENMFWYRQDPGLGLRLIYFSYDVKMKEKGDIPEGYSVSREKKERFSLILESASTNQTSMYLCASSSWSTGTGVWDTEAFFGQGTRLTVV.

On this clone itself: Germline is not matched at one junction end, which may reflect a read error. V is TRBV10-3 and J is TRBJ2-7, with a possible D match to TRBD1 (6 bases). The CDR3 has 19 residues. CDR1 and CDR2 (germline): ENHRY, SYGVKD. DNA of the CDR3: TGTGCCATCAGTGATTCTACCACAGTCACGCTCTCAACCACAGGGCAGGTGGGGTTC. The encoded protein is CAISDSTTVTLSTTGQVGF.

V and J are TRBV6-6 and TRBJ2-3; D could derive from TRBD1 or TRBD2 (6 bases each). Germline V CDR1 and CDR2: MNHNY, SVGAGI (reference sequence). There are 14 residues in the CDR3. The V end was cut by 6 bases, the J end by 5 bases, with 15 bases between. CDR3 nucleotides: TGTGCCAGCAGCCAAGGGGGAGGAATAGATACGCAGTATTTT. This sequence encodes CASSQGGGIDTQYF.

This chain joins TRBV5-4 and TRBJ2-3; 9 nucleotides match TRBD2. Germline assignment: CDR1 SGHNT and CDR2 YYREEE (reference sequence). V lost 0 bases to trimming and J lost 15 bases; unmatched junction nucleotides: 5. The CDR3 loop spans 12 amino acids. CDR3 nucleotides: TGTGCCAGCAGCTTGGGCGGGAGGGCCGGATATTTT. Translating gives CASSLGGRAGYF.

The genes are TRBV4-1 and TRBJ2-1, with D possibly matching TRBD2 (5 bases). The CDR3 spans 15 residues. V was pared by 0 bases and J by 6 bases, with 12 bases between. Looked up from germline, CDR1 is MGHRA and CDR2 is YSYEKL. The CDR3 protein is CASSQDQLAGNEQFF. CDR3 DNA: TGCGCCAGCAGCCAAGACCAGCTTGCGGGCAATGAGCAGTTCTTC.